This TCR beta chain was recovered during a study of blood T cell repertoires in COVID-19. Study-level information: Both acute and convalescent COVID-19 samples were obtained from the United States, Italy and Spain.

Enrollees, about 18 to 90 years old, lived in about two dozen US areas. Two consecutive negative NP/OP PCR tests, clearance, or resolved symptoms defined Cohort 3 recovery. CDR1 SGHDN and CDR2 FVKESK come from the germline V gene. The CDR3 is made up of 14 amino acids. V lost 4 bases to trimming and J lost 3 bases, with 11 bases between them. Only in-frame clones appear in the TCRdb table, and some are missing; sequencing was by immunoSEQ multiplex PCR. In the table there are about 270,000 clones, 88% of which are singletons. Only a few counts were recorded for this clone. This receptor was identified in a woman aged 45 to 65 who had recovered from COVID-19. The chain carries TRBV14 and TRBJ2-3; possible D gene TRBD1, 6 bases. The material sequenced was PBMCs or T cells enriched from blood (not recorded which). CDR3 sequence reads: CASSPLDRTDTQYF. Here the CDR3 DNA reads TGTGCCAGCAGCCCCCTAGACAGGACAGATACGCAGTATTTT.